This TCR beta chain is from a study of circulating CD8 cells and anti-PD-1 response in melanoma (dated by TCRdb to about 2020). The study in broad terms: Patients received nivolumab intravenously at 3 mg/kg every 2 weeks. The melanoma cohort had about 13 patients, seven of whom got anti-PD-1 as first-line therapy, while the other six had previously had targeted therapy or immunotherapy. Patients with complete or partial responses were classified as responders, and patients with stable or progressive disease (RECIST v1.1) were classified as non-responders. The TCR repertoire analysis included about eleven melanoma patients, of whom 7 were non-responders and 4 were responders. In on-treatment samples, a biotinylated anti-human IgG4 antibody was used to detect PD-1. Here is what the overall study found, with its caveats: The DNEG repertoire had the highest diversity, the PD-1 and DPOS repertoires had similar and higher clonality, and the TIGIT repertoires had the lowest diversity. The cohort mixed treatment-naive and previously treated patients, which the authors noted could influence results. Repertoires were mostly private between subsets, with fewer than 7.5% of TRB clonotypes shared at M1, and the greatest sharing occurred between DPOS and TIGIT. Because tumor material could not be accessed, tumor reactivity was instead assessed with peptide assays on expanded sorted subsets. Because material was limited, experiments were generally done without replicates. Only baseline and M1 samples from a small cohort with few responders were used in the published TCR repertoire comparisons.

Four subsets defined by PD-1 and/or TIGIT were sorted from live CD3+CD8+TCRalphabeta+ cells on a BD FACSAria II cell sorter. To characterize how relevant each subset is to anti-PD-1 therapy response, circulating CD8 T cells were sorted into four subsets based on PD-1 and TIGIT expression. For every sorted CD8 T-cell subset, sequencing covered both the TCR alpha and the TCR beta chains. Peripheral blood was drawn before the first anti-PD-1 injection and after two and four injections. PBMCs were isolated immediately by Ficoll gradient centrifugation. Until use, PBMCs were stored frozen in liquid nitrogen in RPMI containing about 22% FCS and 10% DMSO. Thawed PBMCs were stained with a viability dye and antibodies against CD3, CD8alpha, TCRalphabeta, PD-1 and TIGIT. Total RNA was extracted with the RNeasy Kit, and a RIN above 7 was reached by every sample. V sheds 3 bases and J sheds 9 bases, leaving 9 bases between their ends. Based on the germline V gene (reference sequence), the CDR1 and CDR2 sequences are LNHDA and SQIVND. From the cysteine through the phenylalanine, the CDR3 covers 12 amino acids. CDR3 DNA only is kept here, 36 bases in frame from base 1.

TCRdb lists the instrument as NextSeq 500. The QIAseq Immune Repertoire RNA Library Kit, Human TCR Panel was used to prepare TCR libraries from roughly 16 ng of total RNA. TCR libraries were sequenced on an Illumina NextSeq with a Mid Output V2 kit, using asymmetric 261x41 paired-end reads. Each TCR library was diluted to approximately 4 nM, after which the TCR libraries were pooled, denatured and loaded at 0.95 to 1 pM. Concerning the study's data processing: The QIAGEN GeneGlobe Data Analysis Center was used to process TCR FASTQ files, and downstream analysis was done in R 3.5.2. Clonality was calculated as one minus the Shannon entropy normalized by the log of the number of unique productive sequences. For each subset, Fisher exact tests at 5% FDR were used to find TRA or TRB clonotypes whose abundance differed between baseline and M1. Clonotypes with differential abundance were classified as emerging, expanding, contracting or non-expanding/contracting. Morisita's overlap index was used to measure how much repertoires overlapped between patients. The public reads were quality trimmed at Q25 with fastp and then assembled into clones with MiXCR by TCRdb, keeping productive beta chains. Identical CDR3 protein sequences are pooled into one entry, listed with their most common genes and DNA. The V and J calls were determined by TCRdb, not by the authors. The sample contains some 830 distinct CDR3 sequences, roughly 7.4% of them found a single time. More than 25% of the sample is in the top ten clones.

This clonotype is deemed hyperexpanded (1% or more). Its antigen is unknown. Within one base of it there is no much larger clone, and no base qualities were kept. This sample comprised CD8+ T cells from PBMCs, obtained at baseline or after one month of anti-PD-1 therapy (not recorded which). The sequence was obtained from a human donor with melanoma. The rearranged chain carries TRBV19 and TRBJ2-1, with the D gene call left open. The DNA reads as follows: TGTGCCAGTAGTATTGGTTGGACTGAGCAGTTCTTC. Translated, it gives CASSIGWTEQFF.